This T cell receptor beta chain was sequenced in a study of tumor and adjacent non-tumor tissue in lung cancer. The CDR3 runs 12 residues. Germline CDR1 SQVTM, CDR2 ANQGSEA. As for this clonotype: The antigen remains undetermined. One end of the junction fails to match germline, which may point to a read error.

Findings and caveats of the study: In normal lung, the top 100 clones were significantly more dominant than in tumor. Compared with tumor, normal lung showed significantly lower TCR diversity.

No cell sorting was done before RNA was extracted from the tissue. Distant lung tissue was collected more than 3 cm away from the tumor edge. Three rounds of nested PCR, following a modified ARM-PCR protocol, produced the TCRbeta library. TCRdb analysed the multiplex PCR reads with MiXCR anew, one entry per CDR3 protein. The sample has roughly 75,000 distinct CDR3 sequences, 65% to 85% seen once. The chain uses TRBV29-1 and TRBJ1-2; D unclear. Source material: distant non-tumor lung tissue. This sequence was found in a man aged 60 to 69 with non-small cell lung cancer. In DNA form, the CDR3 reads TGCAGCGCGAGTGCAGAAACCTATGGCTATACCTTC. As protein: CSASAETYGYTF.